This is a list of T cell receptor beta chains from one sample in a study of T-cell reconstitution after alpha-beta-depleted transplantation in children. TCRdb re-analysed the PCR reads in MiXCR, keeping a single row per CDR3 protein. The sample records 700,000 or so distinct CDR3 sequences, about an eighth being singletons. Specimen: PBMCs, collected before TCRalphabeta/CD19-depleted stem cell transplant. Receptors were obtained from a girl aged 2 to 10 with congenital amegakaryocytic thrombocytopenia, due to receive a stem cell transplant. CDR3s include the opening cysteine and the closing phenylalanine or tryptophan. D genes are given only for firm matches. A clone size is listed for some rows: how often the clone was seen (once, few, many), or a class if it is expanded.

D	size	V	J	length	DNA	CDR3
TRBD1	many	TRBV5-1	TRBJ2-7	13	TGCGCCAGCAGCCAGGACAGGGACTACGAGCAGTACTTC	CASSQDRDYEQYF
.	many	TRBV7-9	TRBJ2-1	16	TGTGCCAGCAGCTTAGATGAGGGATTAATTTACAATGAGCAGTTCTTC	CASSLDEGLIYNEQFF
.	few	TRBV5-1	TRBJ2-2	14	TGCGCCAGCACCAACCCCGGAGACTACGGGGAGCTGTTTTTT	CASTNPGDYGELFF
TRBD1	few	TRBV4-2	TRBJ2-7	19	TGTGCCAGCAGCCCCCACCCGACAGGGGAGTCACCTGCCTCCTACGAGCAGTACTTC	CASSPHPTGESPASYEQYF
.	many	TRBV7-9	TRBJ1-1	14	TGTGCCAGCAGCCCCAAGTGGGGGAACACTGAAGCTTTCTTT	CASSPKWGNTEAFF
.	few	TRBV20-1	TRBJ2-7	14	TGCAGTGCTCGGGAACAGGGTCAAGGGTACGAGCAGTACTTC	CSAREQGQGYEQYF
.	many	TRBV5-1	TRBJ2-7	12	TGCGCCAGCAGCTTGTCATTCTACGAGCAGTACTTC	CASSLSFYEQYF
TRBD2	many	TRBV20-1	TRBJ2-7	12	TGCAGTGCTAGTCCTAGCGGCTACGAGCAGTACTTC	CSASPSGYEQYF
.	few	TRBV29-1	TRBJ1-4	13	TGCAGCGCCCGGGACGGAGAGAATGAAAAACTGTTTTTT	CSARDGENEKLFF
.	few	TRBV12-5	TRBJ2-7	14	TGTGCTAGTGGATTTACAGGGAAAGCCTACGAGCAGTACTTC	CASGFTGKAYEQYF
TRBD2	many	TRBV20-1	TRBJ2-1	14	TGCAGTGCACCGACTAGCGGGAGTTTGTATGAGCAGTTCTTC	CSAPTSGSLYEQFF
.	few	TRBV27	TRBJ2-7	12	TGTGCCAGTGTACACCCTACCTACGAGCAGTACTTC	CASVHPTYEQYF
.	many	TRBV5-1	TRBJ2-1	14	TGCGCCAGCAGCTTGGAGACCGAATACAATGAGCAGTTCTTC	CASSLETEYNEQFF
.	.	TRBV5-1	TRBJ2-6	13	TGCGCCAGCAGCCGGAGCTGGGCCAACGTCCTGACTTTC	CASSRSWANVLTF
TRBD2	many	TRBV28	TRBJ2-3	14	TGTGCCAGCAGTCTGACTAGCGACACAGATACGCAGTATTTT	CASSLTSDTDTQYF
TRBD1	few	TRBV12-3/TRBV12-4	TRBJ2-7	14	TGTGCCAGCACCCCGGGACAGGCGGCCTACGAGCAGTACTTC	CASTPGQAAYEQYF
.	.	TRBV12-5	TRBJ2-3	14	TGTGCTAGCCTGAAGGGACTTTCCACAGATACGCAGTATTTT	CASLKGLSTDTQYF
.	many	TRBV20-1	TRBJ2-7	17	TGCAGTGCTAGAGACAGAACCGGGACTTCAGGAACCTACGAGCAGTACTTC	CSARDRTGTSGTYEQYF
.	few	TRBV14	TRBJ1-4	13	TGTGCCAGCAGCCAAGCCGGGACAGAAAAACTGTTTTTT	CASSQAGTEKLFF
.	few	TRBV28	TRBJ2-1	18	TGTGCCAGCAGTTTATTTCAGGCCTTAGGGAGCTCCTACAATGAGCAGTTCTTC	CASSLFQALGSSYNEQFF
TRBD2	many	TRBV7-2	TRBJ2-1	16	TGTGCCAGCAGCTTAAGCGGGGATACCTCCTACAATGAGCAGTTCTTC	CASSLSGDTSYNEQFF
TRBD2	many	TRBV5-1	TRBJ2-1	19	TGCGCCAGCGGGCCGGGAGGACCGAATAGCGGGAGCTCCTACAATGAGCAGTTCTTC	CASGPGGPNSGSSYNEQFF
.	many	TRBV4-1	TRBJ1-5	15	TGCGCCAGCAGCCAAGTGGTCGTCCTCAATCAGCCCCAGCATTTT	CASSQVVVLNQPQHF
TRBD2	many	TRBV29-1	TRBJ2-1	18	TGCAGCGTTGAAGTGGCTAGCGGGAGGGCCCCATACAACAATGAGCAGTTCTTC	CSVEVASGRAPYNNEQFF
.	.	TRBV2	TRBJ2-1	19	TGTGCCAGCAGTGTACCTACTAGTGACCCCCGTTTTGGCTACAATGAGCAGTTCTTC	CASSVPTSDPRFGYNEQFF
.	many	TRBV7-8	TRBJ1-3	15	TGTGCCAGCAGCTTAGTTTTGGGCTATGGAAACACCATATATTTT	CASSLVLGYGNTIYF
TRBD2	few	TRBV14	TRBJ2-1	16	TGTGCCAGCAGCCAAGTAGCGGGAGTCCTCTACAATGAGCAGTTCTTC	CASSQVAGVLYNEQFF
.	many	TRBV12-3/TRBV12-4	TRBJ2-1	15	TGTGCCAGCACCCCCAGATCTGGAATATACAATGAGCAGTTCTTC	CASTPRSGIYNEQFF
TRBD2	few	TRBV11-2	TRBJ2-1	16	TGTGCCAGCAGCTTCATTAGCGGGAAGGGCCAGAATGAGCAGTTCTTC	CASSFISGKGQNEQFF
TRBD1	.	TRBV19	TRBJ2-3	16	TGTGCCAGTTCCAGGGACAGCAAGATAGGTGTTAATACGCAGTATTTT	CASSRDSKIGVNTQYF
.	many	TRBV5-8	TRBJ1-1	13	TGTGCCAGCAGTATTGGGCGCTCGCCGGAAGCTTTCTTT	CASSIGRSPEAFF
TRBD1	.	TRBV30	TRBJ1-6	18	TGTGCCTGGACCTGGGACAGCGGAAAGTATTCCTATAATTCACCCCTCCACTTT	CAWTWDSGKYSYNSPLHF
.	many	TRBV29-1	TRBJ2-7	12	TGCAGCGTTGTGGGGGGTCCCTACGAGCAGTACTTC	CSVVGGPYEQYF
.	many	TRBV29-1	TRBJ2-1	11	TGCAGCGAAGGGACCTACAATGAGCAGTTCTTC	CSEGTYNEQFF
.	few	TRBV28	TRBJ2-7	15	TGTGCCAGCACCGGCGGACCCCCGGCCCCCTACGAGCAGTACTTC	CASTGGPPAPYEQYF
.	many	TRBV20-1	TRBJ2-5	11	TGCAGTGCTAGTACGGGGGAGACCCAGTACTTC	CSASTGETQYF
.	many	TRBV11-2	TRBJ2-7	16	TGTGCCAGCAGCTTAGACGGCCTCGAGCCAACCTACGAGCAGTACTTC	CASSLDGLEPTYEQYF
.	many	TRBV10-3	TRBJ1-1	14	TGTGCCATCAGTGAGTCGGGCTTGAGGGCTGAAGCTTTCTTT	CAISESGLRAEAFF
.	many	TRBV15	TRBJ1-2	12	TGTGCCACCAGCAGAGCGGACTATGGCTACACCTTC	CATSRADYGYTF
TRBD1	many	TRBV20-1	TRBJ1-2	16	TGCAGTGCTAGAGACGGGACAGGGCCCTATTCCTATGGCTACACCTTC	CSARDGTGPYSYGYTF
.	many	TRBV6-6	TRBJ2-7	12	TGTGCCAGCAGTTCTATGTCCTACGAGCAGTACTTC	CASSSMSYEQYF
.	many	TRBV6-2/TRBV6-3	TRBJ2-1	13	TGTGCCAGCAGCCTGATCCCCTACAATGAGCAGTTCTTC	CASSLIPYNEQFF